The source of this T cell receptor (beta chain) is a study of cytomegalovirus exposure and HLA in healthy donors. PCR involved 60 Vbeta and 13 Jbeta primers. Data came from immunoSEQ multiplex PCR; TCRdb stores just in-frame clones and leaves some out. Its listing shows approximately 140,000 clones. Germline V gene data show CDR1 as SGHRS and CDR2 as YFSETQ. The CDR3 has 19 residues. J lost 1 base, V lost 3 bases, and 13 bases had no gene match. Sequencing was carried out using PBMCs. The origin of this receptor is a woman between 45 and 60 years old in good health and CMV-seronegative. The rearrangement links TRBV5-1 to TRBJ2-1, with TRBD2 matching over 10 bases. CDR3: CASSSRTSGSVGSYNEQFF. The CDR3 nucleotides are TGCGCCAGCAGCTCTAGGACTAGCGGAAGCGTTGGGTCCTACAATGAGCAGTTCTTC.